This T cell receptor beta chain derives from a study of shared clonotypes between healthy human individuals. The CDR3 spans 15 residues. The V segment lost 5 bases and the J segment 7 bases; nucleotides outside the gene matches: 10. The germline V gene encodes CDR1 SGHRS and CDR2 YFSETQ. The repertoire was sequenced with immunoSEQ multiplex PCR; TCRdb's copy has only in-frame clones and lacks some. The data show under 2,500,000 clones, with more than 90% seen just once and more than 0.1% held by the top ten. The sequenced sample was naive CD4+ T cells sorted from blood. The subset here: CD45RA+ positively selected. The chain has TRBV5-1 and TRBJ1-1; 11 bases align to TRBD1. This TCR was recovered from a man between 18 and 29 years old in good health. CDR3 in amino acids: CASRSEDRGLDEAFF. CDR3 sequence (DNA): TGCGCCAGCAGGTCCGAGGACAGGGGGCTTGATGAAGCTTTCTTT.